The 31 T cell receptor beta chains listed next were all sequenced from one sample in a study of vaccination and CD4 T cells after COVID-19. For these receptors, no antigen is known. Documented treatment: roughly ten-day PBMC culture with coronavirus spike peptide pools or control peptides (ViraFEST assay). The study sequenced cultured CD4+ T cell DNA using the Oncomine TCR Beta short-read assay. MiXCR, applied by TCRdb to the PCR reads, yields one record per CDR3 protein. The sample has about 9,200 distinct CDR3 sequences, over 50% seen once. The material sequenced was CD4+ T cells from blood, cultured in vitro. The receptors were sampled from a human donor who had recovered from COVID-19.

V is TRBV4-1 and J is TRBJ1-1; D remains ambiguous. This CDR3 comprises 13 residues. CDR1 and CDR2 from the germline V gene are MGHRA and YSYEKL. V shed 4 bases and J shed 9 bases, with 15 bases lying between them. The CDR3 loop is CASSPPGERQAFF. CDR3 DNA sequence: TGCGCCAGCAGCCCGCCAGGAGAACGACAAGCTTTCTTT.

V and J are TRBV11-2 and TRBJ2-1, with D perhaps TRBD1 (5 bases). This CDR3 has 13 residues. Looked up from germline, CDR1 is SGHAT and CDR2 is FQNNGV. V was cut by 5 bases and J by 7 bases, with 12 bases left in between. CDR3 sequence: CASSLDRQNEQFF. In DNA, the CDR3 is TGTGCCAGCAGCCTGGACCGACAGAATGAGCAGTTCTTC.

This clonotype showed up just a few times. This chain connects TRBV2 to TRBJ2-7, with 7 bases that match TRBD2. Trimming at V came to 6 bases and at J to 3 bases, leaving 11 bases not matched to a gene. Germline values: CDR1 SNHLY, CDR2 FYNNEI. The CDR3 covers 15 residues. For the CDR3, the DNA is TGTGCCAGCAGGGGACGACTAGCCCTATTCTACGAGCAGTACTTC. This encodes CASRGRLALFYEQYF.

The genes are TRBV30 and TRBJ2-1; D not resolved. The CDR3 contains 17 residues. The V gene lost 1 base and the J gene lost 5 bases, with 21 bases spanning the gap. Germline V gene sequence: CDR1 GTSNPN, CDR2 SVGIG (reference sequence). CDR3 residues: CAWSALLPSDRDNEQFF. Here the CDR3 DNA reads TGTGCCTGGAGTGCCCTTTTGCCTAGTGATCGGGACAATGAGCAGTTCTTC.

The chain joins TRBV20-1 to TRBJ2-1; unclear D gene. The CDR3 loop spans 13 amino acids. Germline CDR1 DFQATT, CDR2 SNEGSKA (reference sequence). The V gene lost 1 base and the J gene lost 3 bases, with 7 bases spanning the gap. This CDR3 is CSARGSHYNEQFF. CDR3 nucleotides: TGCAGTGCTAGAGGTAGCCACTACAATGAGCAGTTCTTC.

This clonotype came up a few times. This rearrangement joins TRBV7-9 to TRBJ2-3; D is uncertain. The germline CDR1 and CDR2 sequences are SEHNR and FQNEAQ (reference sequence). V lost 5 bases and J 2 bases, leaving 8 bases between the germline ends. The CDR3 is 13 amino acids. CDR3 coding DNA: TGTGCCAGCAGCCTTCAGCCCACAGATACGCAGTATTTT. This encodes CASSLQPTDTQYF.

The J gene is TRBJ2-5, the V gene TRBV4-2; no clear D. V was cut by 1 base and J by 0 bases, with 12 bases left in between. This CDR3 is 16 amino acids long. Germline V gives CDR1 LGHNA, CDR2 YNFKEQ. The CDR3 coding sequence is TGTGCCAGCAGCCAAGCCACATTGGCGTACCAAGAGACCCAGTACTTC. Protein product: CASSQATLAYQETQYF.

This sequence joins TRBV30 and TRBJ2-7; D is unclear. Germline V gene lookup returns CDR1 GTSNPN and CDR2 SVGIG (reference sequence). Deletions cut 2 bases from V and 12 bases from J, with 29 bases between. The CDR3 consists of 16 residues. CDR3 sequence (DNA): TGTGCCTGGAGTTTGACCAGCAACACCATTCAAATAGGGCCGTACTTC. Its translation is CAWSLTSNTIQIGPYF.

This clonotype was observed a handful of times. This chain links TRBV6-1 with TRBJ1-2; 9 nucleotides line up with TRBD1. Germline values: CDR1 MNHNS, CDR2 SASEGT. After removal of 11 bases from V and 7 bases from J, the junction contained 14 bases not matched to a gene. The CDR3 length is 14 residues. DNA for the CDR3: TGTGCCGGCCGGCAGACAGGGGGAACGGGTGGCTACACCTTC. Its translation: CAGRQTGGTGGYTF.

V usage is TRBV28 and J usage is TRBJ2-2, with TRBD1 matching over 7 bases. This CDR3 is built from 16 residues. Germline V gene sequence: CDR1 MDHEN, CDR2 SYDVKM. J lost 1 base, V lost 5 bases, and 7 bases had no gene match. CDR3 region: CASSTDRARNTGELFF. The CDR3 DNA follows: TGTGCCAGCAGTACAGACAGGGCCAGGAACACCGGGGAGCTGTTTTTT.

This chain links TRBV5-1 with TRBJ2-3; TRBD2 agrees at 9 bases. The V gene end was trimmed by 0 bases and the J gene end by 2 bases; junction bases not matched to a gene: 7. Per the germline V gene, CDR1 is SGHRS and CDR2 is YFSETQ. The CDR3 has 17 residues. Written as DNA, the CDR3 is TGCGCCAGCAGCTTGGCCATAGCGGGAGATAACACAGATACGCAGTATTTT. Translating it yields CASSLAIAGDNTDTQYF.

This clonotype occurred a few times. The rearrangement joins TRBV2 to TRBJ1-1, with D unclear. V lost 11 bases and J lost 1, with 14 bases in between. The CDR3 totals 13 residues. Germline CDR1 and CDR2: SNHLY and FYNNEI. Here the CDR3 DNA reads TGTGCCGGTAAATGGCTTCAGAACACTGAAGCTTTCTTT. As protein: CAGKWLQNTEAFF.

The genes are TRBV11-3 and TRBJ2-5; D remains ambiguous. This CDR3 is built from 13 residues. Germline V gives CDR1 SGHNT, CDR2 YENEEA. Trimming cost V 1 base and J 1 base, with 4 bases left between them. The CDR3 sequence is CASSLGGQETQYF. The DNA of the CDR3 is TGTGCCAGCAGCTTAGGTGGCCAAGAGACCCAGTACTTC. The full variable domain, completed using reference TRBV11-3 and TRBJ2-5, is EAGVVQSPRYKIIEKKQPVAFWCNPISGHNTLYWYLQNLGQGPELLIRYENEEAVDDSQLPKDRFSAERLKGVDSTLKIQPAELGDSAVYLCASSLGGQETQYFGPGTRLLVL.

This chain links TRBV18 with TRBJ1-6; TRBD1 aligns across 9 bases. The CDR3 has 15 amino acids. Germline V gene sequence: CDR1 KGHSH, CDR2 LQKENI. V shed 3 bases and J 11 bases; nucleotides not matched to a gene: 8. CDR3 nucleotides: TGTGCCAGCTCACCCAGGACAGGGGCTGAGGCACCCCTCCACTTT. Translated, it gives CASSPRTGAEAPLHF.

The chain links TRBV6-2 or TRBV6-3 to TRBJ1-5; no definite D call. V was shortened by 4 bases and J by 2 bases, with 6 bases between the two germline ends. Germline lookup yields CDR1 MNHEY and CDR2 SVGEGT. This CDR3 contains 13 residues. CDR3 protein: CASSFRGNQPQHF. The CDR3 bases are TGTGCCAGCAGTTTTAGGGGCAATCAGCCCCAGCATTTT.

By share, this clonotype counts as medium-sized. The V gene is TRBV7-2, the J gene TRBJ1-2; no clear D. V lost 6 bases and J 4 bases, leaving 18 bases between the germline ends. The CDR3 length is 15 residues. CDR1 SGHTA and CDR2 FQGNSA come from the germline V gene. The CDR3 bases are TGTGCCAGCAGTCCTTATAGGGCAGAGGTCTATGGCTACACCTTC. As protein: CASSPYRAEVYGYTF.

The gene calls are TRBV6-4 and TRBJ2-5, with D tentatively TRBD2 (6 bases). With 5 bases removed from V and 2 bases from J, the gap between germline ends came to 12 bases. CDR3 size: 14 residues. CDR1 and CDR2 (germline): MRHNA, SNTAGT. The CDR3 DNA reads TGTGCCAGCAGTCGGGAGTTCGGACAAGAGACCCAGTACTTC. Translated, it gives CASSREFGQETQYF.

Only one count was recorded for this clonotype. This chain uses TRBV7-8 with TRBJ1-6; unclear D gene. The CDR3 length is 15 residues. Germline CDR1 SGHVS, CDR2 FQNEAQ. The ends were cut back, 7 bases at V and 8 bases at J, with 18 bases in the middle. In DNA, the CDR3 is TGTGCCAGCACGGGTCGCGAGACGGGAGATTCACCCCTCCACTTT. This sequence encodes CASTGRETGDSPLHF.

J is TRBJ1-1 and V is TRBV19; weak D call: TRBD1 (6 bases). The CDR3 loop spans 16 amino acids. V lost 4 bases to trimming and J lost 5 bases, with 20 bases between them. Germline V gives CDR1 LNHDA, CDR2 SQIVND (reference sequence). CDR3 sequence reads: CASSTTLRGARTEAFF. The CDR3 nucleotides read TGTGCCAGTAGTACAACTCTCCGGGGGGCAAGGACTGAAGCTTTCTTT. The full variable domain, its missing parts supplied by reference TRBV19 and TRBJ1-1, is DGGITQSPKYLFRKEGQNVTLSCEQNLNHDAMYWYRQDPGQGLRLIYYSQIVNDFQKGDIAEGYSVSREKKESFPLTVTSAQKNPTAFYLCASSTTLRGARTEAFFGQGTRLTVV.

This clonotype was counted a few times. The chain combines TRBV6-2 or TRBV6-3 with TRBJ2-3; TRBD2 matches at 8 bases. Germline-derived CDR1 and CDR2 are MNHEY and SVGEGT. The J segment lost 5 bases and the V segment lost 4 bases, leaving 20 bases of the junction unmatched. CDR3 size: 19 residues. The CDR3, as DNA: TGTGCCAGCAGTTCGTTCCGACTAGCGCAGGAGCATGGGCTAGATACGCAGTATTTT. Protein sequence: CASSSFRLAQEHGLDTQYF.

The V and J genes are TRBV6-1 and TRBJ1-5, with D uncertain. The CDR3 loop spans 13 amino acids. V was pared by 4 bases and J by 1 base, with 5 bases between. Looked up from germline, CDR1 is MNHNS and CDR2 is SASEGT. In DNA form, the CDR3 reads TGTGCCAGCAGTGCCGACAGCAATCAGCCCCAGCATTTT. Residues: CASSADSNQPQHF.

The V and J genes are TRBV18 and TRBJ1-2, with a possible D match to TRBD1 (5 bases). In germline, CDR1 is KGHSH, CDR2 LQKENI. V lost 1 base, J lost 3 bases, and 12 bases lay in between. The CDR3 totals 15 residues. The CDR3 coding sequence is TGTGCCAGCTCACCACGACGGGACGAGGACTATGGCTACACCTTC. This encodes CASSPRRDEDYGYTF.

The J gene is TRBJ1-6, the V gene TRBV30; TRBD1 might be the D (5 bases). Looked up from germline, CDR1 is GTSNPN and CDR2 is SVGIG (reference sequence). There are 15 residues in the CDR3. V lost 4 bases and J 0 bases, leaving 10 bases between the germline ends. CDR3 DNA sequence: TGTGCCTGGACAGGGTCGAGCTCCTATAATTCACCCCTCCACTTT. This translates into CAWTGSSSYNSPLHF.

Only a few counts were recorded for this clonotype. The J gene is TRBJ2-3, the V gene TRBV27; 7 bases are shared with TRBD2. Germline CDR1 and CDR2: MNHEY and SMNVEV (reference sequence). Trimming cost V 2 bases and J 1 base; bases outside gene matches: 3. This CDR3 is built from 15 residues. The CDR3 region has the DNA TGTGCCAGCAGTTTAAGACTAGCAGGCACAGATACGCAGTATTTT. This codes for CASSLRLAGTDTQYF.

This clonotype was observed a few times. The chain uses TRBV7-8 and TRBJ1-1, with D unresolved. V dropped 1 base and J dropped 1 base, with 7 bases sitting between them. The germline CDR1 and CDR2 sequences are SGHVS and FQNEAQ. The CDR3 has 14 residues. CDR3 region: CASSLGPANTEAFF. CDR3 nucleotides: TGTGCCAGCAGCTTAGGACCGGCGAACACTGAAGCTTTCTTT.

A few counts support this clonotype. The chain links TRBV27 to TRBJ2-1; D possibly corresponds to TRBD2 (6 bases). Trimming cost V 4 bases and J 9 bases, with 13 bases left between them. The CDR3 consists of 13 residues. Germline V gene data show CDR1 as MNHEY and CDR2 as SMNVEV (reference sequence). The CDR3 region is CASSWGEGSEQFF. The CDR3 DNA reads TGTGCCAGCAGTTGGGGGGAAGGGAGTGAGCAGTTCTTC.

The chain combines TRBV20-1 with TRBJ1-4; D gene uncertain. There are 13 residues in the CDR3. The germline gives CDR1 DFQATT, CDR2 SNEGSKA (reference sequence). V lost 3 bases and J 11 bases, leaving 16 bases between the germline ends. Here the CDR3 DNA reads TGCAGTGCTAGTTCCCCGAGGGCGGATAAACTGTTTTTT. This encodes CSASSPRADKLFF.

The chain carries TRBV5-4 and TRBJ2-2, with TRBD1 as a possible D gene (5 bases). Trimming took off 1 base at V and 5 bases at J, with 15 bases between the two ends. Germline V CDR1 and CDR2: SGHNT, YYREEE (reference sequence). The CDR3 consists of 16 residues. DNA for the CDR3: TGTGCCAGCAGCTTGTCACAGGTTGGGTCGACCGGGGAGCTGTTTTTT. Residues: CASSLSQVGSTGELFF.

The rearrangement joins TRBV7-3 to TRBJ2-7; no definite D call. The CDR3 extends over 14 amino acids. Deletions cut 5 bases from V and 0 bases from J, with 11 bases between. From germline, CDR1 is SGHTA and CDR2 FQGTGA. CDR3: CASSPKADSYEQYF. As DNA, the CDR3 is TGTGCCAGCAGCCCTAAGGCGGACTCCTACGAGCAGTACTTC. Filled out from reference TRBV7-3 and TRBJ2-7, the complete variable domain reads GAGVSQTPSNKVTEKGKYVELRCDPISGHTALYWYRQSLGQGPEFLIYFQGTGAADDSGLPNDRFFAVRPEGSVSTLKIQRTERGDSAVYLCASSPKADSYEQYFGPGTRLTVT.

The chain couples TRBV10-1 to TRBJ2-7; 7 positions match TRBD1. Germline CDR1 and CDR2: WNHNN and SYGVQD (reference sequence). This CDR3 region has 12 residues. V was clipped by 6 bases and J by 2 bases; unmatched bases: 1. The CDR3 reads CASSDRAYEQYF. In nucleotides, the CDR3 is TGCGCCAGCAGCGACAGGGCCTACGAGCAGTACTTC.

There are a few counts of this clonotype. The chain is built from TRBV19 and TRBJ2-3; D is unclear. This CDR3 is 14 amino acids long. V was trimmed by 4 bases and J by 2 bases, leaving 10 bases between them. Looked up from germline, CDR1 is LNHDA and CDR2 is SQIVND (reference sequence). CDR3 nucleotides: TGTGCCAGTAGTACCATGGGCGCCACAGATACGCAGTATTTT. It codes for CASSTMGATDTQYF. Complete variable domain (other parts from reference TRBV19 and TRBJ2-3): DGGITQSPKYLFRKEGQNVTLSCEQNLNHDAMYWYRQDPGQGLRLIYYSQIVNDFQKGDIAEGYSVSREKKESFPLTVTSAQKNPTAFYLCASSTMGATDTQYFGPGTRLTVL.